These 12 T cell receptor beta chains came from one sample sequenced in a study of T cell responses to AZD1222 COVID-19 vaccine (dated by TCRdb to the early 2020s). What this sample's time point label stands for: about 28 days (+/-7) after the second vaccine dose. To prepare the library, the immunoSEQ multiplex PCR assay was applied. TCRdb provides this immuneACCESS table in a form limited to in-frame rearrangements. Some clones are lacking; in checked studies, under half of them reflect an unresolved V gene, and why the rest are absent is not known. The table for this sample lists around 78,000 clones; over 75% of them were counted only once. About 3.5% of the sample lies in the top ten. The source was peripheral blood, collected 28 days after the second AZD1222 dose. The source is an adult who received the AZD1222 COVID-19 vaccine.

The chain couples TRBV7-9 to TRBJ1-1, with 8 positions matching TRBD1. CDR3 length: 16 residues. Germline V gene data show CDR1 as SEHNR and CDR2 as FQNEAQ (reference sequence). Trimming took 3 bases from V and 7 from J; bases not matched to a gene: 13. The CDR3 reads CASSFPGQAINGEAFF. CDR3 sequence (DNA): TGTGCCAGCAGCTTTCCGGGACAGGCCATTAATGGTGAAGCTTTCTTT.

The rearrangement links TRBV3-1 (or the pseudogene TRBV3-2) to TRBJ1-4, with D unclear. The CDR3 is 14 amino acids. CDR1 and CDR2 (germline): LGHDT, YNNKEL (reference sequence). Trimming removed 4 bases at V and 5 bases at J, with 11 bases between. The CDR3 here is CASSPKSLNEKLFF. The CDR3 DNA follows: TGTGCCAGCAGCCCTAAGAGCCTAAATGAAAAACTGTTTTTT.

The chain recombines TRBV5-6 with TRBJ1-1; D is possibly TRBD1 (5 bases). Trimming took 4 bases from V and 4 from J, leaving 14 bases between them. This CDR3 comprises 14 residues. Germline values: CDR1 SGHDT, CDR2 YYEEEE. CDR3 amino acids: CASSPTGVGTEAFF. The DNA of the CDR3 is TGTGCCAGCAGCCCAACGGGGGTGGGCACTGAAGCTTTCTTT.

This clone is a singleton in its sample. This chain links TRBV5-1 with TRBJ2-2; D is tentatively TRBD1 or TRBD2 (6 bases each). The CDR3 has 15 amino acids. Germline V lookup: CDR1 SGHRS, CDR2 YFSETQ. Deletions cut 1 base from V and 4 bases from J, with 11 bases between. As DNA, the CDR3 is TGCGCCAGCAGCTTGTCGGGGGCGTCCACCGGGGAGCTGTTTTTT. Protein product: CASSLSGASTGELFF.

The chain links TRBV5-4 to TRBJ2-7; D is perhaps TRBD1 or TRBD2 (6 bases each). The CDR3 length is 14 residues. With 0 bases removed from V and 2 bases from J, the gap between germline ends came to 9 bases. CDR1 SGHNT and CDR2 YYREEE come from the germline V gene (reference sequence). CDR3 DNA sequence: TGTGCCAGCAGCTTGGCGGGGGACACCTACGAGCAGTACTTC. It specifies CASSLAGDTYEQYF. Filled out from reference TRBV5-4 and TRBJ2-7, the complete variable domain reads ETGVTQSPTHLIKTRGQQVTLRCSSQSGHNTVSWYQQALGQGPQFIFQYYREEENGRGNFPPRFSGLQFPNYSSELNVNALELDDSALYLCASSLAGDTYEQYFGPGTRLTVT.

J is TRBJ2-4 and V is TRBV6-5; possibly TRBD1 or TRBD2 for D (7 bases each). The CDR3 is made up of 13 amino acids. The V gene's germline CDR1 is MNHEY and CDR2 SVGAGI. With 8 bases removed from V and 7 bases from J, the gap between germline ends came to 15 bases. CDR3 residues: CASRSGGGNIQYF. The CDR3, as DNA: TGTGCCAGCCGGTCAGGGGGAGGGAACATTCAGTACTTC.

The chain recombines TRBV6-1 with TRBJ2-1, with 7 bases matching TRBD1. The CDR3 is made up of 15 amino acids. The ends lost 2 bases at V and 8 bases at J; junction bases unmatched: 9. CDR1 and CDR2 (germline): MNHNS, SASEGT. CDR3 DNA sequence: TGTGCCAGCAGTGAACCCGGGACAGCGAGGGATGAGCAGTTCTTC. Amino acid sequence: CASSEPGTARDEQFF.

V is TRBV2 and J is TRBJ1-5, with D unclear. Germline V CDR1 and CDR2: SNHLY, FYNNEI. With 1 base removed from V and 7 bases from J, the gap between germline ends came to 8 bases. CDR3 size: 13 residues. The CDR3 DNA reads as TGTGCCAGCAGTGAAGAGTCCCGGCAGCCCCAGCATTTT. This sequence encodes CASSEESRQPQHF.

V and J are TRBV11-3 and TRBJ1-2; maybe TRBD1 (6 bases). Germline CDR1 reads SGHNT; CDR2 reads YENEEA. Trimming took 8 bases from V and 3 from J, leaving 19 bases between them. The CDR3 runs 15 residues. The CDR3 spells CASRGKGGNDYGYTF. In DNA form, the CDR3 reads TGTGCCAGCCGCGGTAAAGGGGGGAATGACTATGGCTACACCTTC.

The chain links TRBV30 to TRBJ1-6; D might be TRBD1 (6 bases). Trimming left V 1 base short and J 6 bases short, with 13 bases between. Germline loops: CDR1 GTSNPN, CDR2 SVGIG (reference sequence). The CDR3 spans 15 residues. CDR3 sequence reads: CAWSAVRGFNSPLHF. CDR3 nucleotide sequence: TGTGCCTGGAGTGCCGTGAGGGGGTTTAATTCACCCCTCCACTTT.

This chain connects TRBV4-3 to TRBJ1-6; maybe TRBD1 (5 bases). V dropped 4 bases and J dropped 8 bases, with 9 bases sitting between them. This CDR3 is 13 amino acids long. The germline V gene encodes CDR1 LGHNA and CDR2 YSLEER. The CDR3 here is CASSPREYSPLHF. The CDR3 DNA reads as TGCGCCAGCAGCCCCAGGGAGTATTCACCCCTCCACTTT.

The V call is TRBV5-1, the J call TRBJ2-3; TRBD2 might be the D (6 bases). Germline V gene lookup returns CDR1 SGHRS and CDR2 YFSETQ. V lost 2 bases, J lost 3 bases, and 13 bases lay in between. CDR3 length equals 15 residues. As DNA, the CDR3 is TGCGCCAGCAGCTTATGGCGGGAAACGACAGATACGCAGTATTTT. It encodes CASSLWRETTDTQYF.